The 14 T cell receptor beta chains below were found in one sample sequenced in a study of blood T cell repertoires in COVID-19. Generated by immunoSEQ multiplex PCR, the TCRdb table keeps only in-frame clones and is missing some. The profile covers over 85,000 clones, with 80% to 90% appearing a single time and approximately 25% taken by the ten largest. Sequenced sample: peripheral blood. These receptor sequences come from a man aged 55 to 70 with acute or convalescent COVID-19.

The CDR3 region has the DNA TGTGCCAGCAGAGGGACAGTAACTGGAAACACCATATATTTT. Its translation is CASRGTVTGNTIYF. V is TRBV9 and J is TRBJ1-3, with 7 bases fitting TRBD1. The V gene end was trimmed by 5 bases and the J gene end by 2 bases; junction bases not matched to a gene: 4. Germline CDR1 and CDR2: SGDLS and YYNGEE. The CDR3 has 14 residues.

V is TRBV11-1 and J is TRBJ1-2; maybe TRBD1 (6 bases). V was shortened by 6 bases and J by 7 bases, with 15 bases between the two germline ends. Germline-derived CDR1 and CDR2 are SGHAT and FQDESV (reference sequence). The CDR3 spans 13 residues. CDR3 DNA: TGTGCCAGCAGGCCCCAACAGGGAAGTGGCTACACCTTC. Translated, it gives CASRPQQGSGYTF.

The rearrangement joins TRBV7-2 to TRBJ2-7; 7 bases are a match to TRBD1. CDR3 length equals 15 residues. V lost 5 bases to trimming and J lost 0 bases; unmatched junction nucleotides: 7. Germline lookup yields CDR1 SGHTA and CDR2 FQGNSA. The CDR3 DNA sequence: TGTGCCAGCAGCCAACAGACAGGGATCTCCTACGAGCAGTACTTC. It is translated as CASSQQTGISYEQYF. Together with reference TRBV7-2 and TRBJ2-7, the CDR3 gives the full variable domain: GAGVSQSPSNKVTEKGKDVELRCDPISGHTALYWYRQSLGQGLEFLIYFQGNSAPDKSGLPSDRFSAERTGGSVSTLTIQRTQQEDSAVYLCASSQQTGISYEQYFGPGTRLTVT.

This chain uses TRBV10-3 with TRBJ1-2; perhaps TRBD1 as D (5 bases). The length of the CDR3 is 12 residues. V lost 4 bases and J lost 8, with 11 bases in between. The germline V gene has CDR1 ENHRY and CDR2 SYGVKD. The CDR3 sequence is CAISGQGRGYTF. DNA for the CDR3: TGTGCCATCAGTGGTCAGGGAAGGGGCTACACCTTC.

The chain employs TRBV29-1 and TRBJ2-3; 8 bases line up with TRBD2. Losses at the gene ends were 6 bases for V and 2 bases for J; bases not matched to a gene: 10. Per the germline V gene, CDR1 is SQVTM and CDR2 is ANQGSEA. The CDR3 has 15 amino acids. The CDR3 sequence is CSVAKAGAPTDTQYF. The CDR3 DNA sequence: TGCAGCGTCGCCAAAGCGGGGGCCCCCACAGATACGCAGTATTTT.

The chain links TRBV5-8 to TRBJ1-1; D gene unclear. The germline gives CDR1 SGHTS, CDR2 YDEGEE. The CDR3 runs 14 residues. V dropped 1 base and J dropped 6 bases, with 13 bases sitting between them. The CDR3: CASSLTGNGPEAFF. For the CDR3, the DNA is TGTGCCAGCAGCTTGACCGGGAACGGCCCTGAAGCTTTCTTT.

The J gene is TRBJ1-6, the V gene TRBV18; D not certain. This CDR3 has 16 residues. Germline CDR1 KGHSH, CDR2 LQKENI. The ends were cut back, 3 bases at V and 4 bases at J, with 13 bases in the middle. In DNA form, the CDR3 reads TGTGCCAGCTCACCTGTAACAGATCCATATAATTCACCCCTCCACTTT. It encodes CASSPVTDPYNSPLHF.

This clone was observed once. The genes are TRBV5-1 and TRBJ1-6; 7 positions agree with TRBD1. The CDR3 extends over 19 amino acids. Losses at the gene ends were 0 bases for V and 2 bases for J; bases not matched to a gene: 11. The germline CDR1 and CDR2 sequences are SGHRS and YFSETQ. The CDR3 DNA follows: TGCGCCAGCAGCTTGGTGATTACAGGGGCGAAAACCTATAATTCACCCCTCCACTTT. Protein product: CASSLVITGAKTYNSPLHF.

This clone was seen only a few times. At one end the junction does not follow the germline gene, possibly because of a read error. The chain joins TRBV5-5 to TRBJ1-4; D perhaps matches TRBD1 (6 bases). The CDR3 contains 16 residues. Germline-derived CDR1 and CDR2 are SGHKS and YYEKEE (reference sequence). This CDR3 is CASSLAGQRPKEKLFF. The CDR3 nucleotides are TGTGCCAGCAGCTTGGCAGGACAGAGGCCTAAAGAAAAACTGTTTTTT.

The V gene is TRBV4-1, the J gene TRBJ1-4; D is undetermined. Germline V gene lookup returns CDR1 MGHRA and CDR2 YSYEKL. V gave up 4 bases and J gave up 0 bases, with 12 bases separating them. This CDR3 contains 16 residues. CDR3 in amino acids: CASSPRWQATNEKLFF. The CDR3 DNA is TGCGCCAGCAGCCCGAGGTGGCAAGCAACTAATGAAAAACTGTTTTTT.

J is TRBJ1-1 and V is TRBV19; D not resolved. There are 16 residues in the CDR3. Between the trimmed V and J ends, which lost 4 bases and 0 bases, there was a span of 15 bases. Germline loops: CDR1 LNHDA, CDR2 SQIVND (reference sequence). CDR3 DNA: TGTGCCAGTAGTAAAGTTCCCTCTCTAATGAACACTGAAGCTTTCTTT. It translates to CASSKVPSLMNTEAFF.

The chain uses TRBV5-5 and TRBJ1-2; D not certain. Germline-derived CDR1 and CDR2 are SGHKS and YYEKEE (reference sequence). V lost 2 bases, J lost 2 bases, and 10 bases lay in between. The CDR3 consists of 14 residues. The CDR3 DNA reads TGTGCCAGCAGCTTACAGAGTCCCAACTATGGCTACACCTTC. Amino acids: CASSLQSPNYGYTF.

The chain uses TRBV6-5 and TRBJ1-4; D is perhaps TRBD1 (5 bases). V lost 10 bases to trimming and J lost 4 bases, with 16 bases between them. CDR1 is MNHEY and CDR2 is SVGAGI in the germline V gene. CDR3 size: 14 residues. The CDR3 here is CATRQKGLNEKLFF. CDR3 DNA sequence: TGTGCCACCCGACAGAAGGGGCTTAATGAAAAACTGTTTTTT.

CDR3 protein: CASSQAGPKISYNSPLHF. CDR3 coding DNA: TGCGCCAGCAGCCAAGCTGGCCCCAAGATCTCCTATAATTCACCCCTCCACTTT. The chain employs TRBV4-1 and TRBJ1-6; D unclear. Germline assignment: CDR1 MGHRA and CDR2 YSYEKL. This CDR3 is built from 18 residues. The germline V and J ends were trimmed by 1 base and 0 bases, with 13 bases remaining between them.